Listed below are T cell receptor beta chains from one sample, sequenced in a study of blood T cell repertoires in COVID-19. TCRdb's table, derived via immunoSEQ multiplex PCR, lists solely in-frame clones and lacks some. This sample has some 200,000 clones, with around nine tenths found just once. Sequencing was carried out using peripheral blood. Receptors were obtained from a man between 65 and 85 years old with acute or convalescent COVID-19. Both conserved end residues are part of each CDR3. A D gene is named only where the DNA matches it firmly. Expanded clones get a size class; other rows say once, few or many, or leave the size out.

j_gene: TRBJ1-3
d_gene: NA
v_gene: TRBV5-4
abundance: NA
CDR3nt: TGTGCCAGCAGCAAGGACAGTCTGAGCTCTGGAAACACCATATATTTT
CDR3aa: CASSKDSLSSGNTIYF

j_gene: TRBJ1-6
d_gene: TRBD1
v_gene: TRBV6-5
abundance: NA
CDR3nt: TGTGCCAGCAACCCATCAGACAGGGCTAATTCACCCCTCCACTTT
CDR3aa: CASNPSDRANSPLHF

j_gene: TRBJ1-2
d_gene: NA
v_gene: TRBV4-2
abundance: NA
CDR3nt: TGTGCCAGCAGCCAAGTAACGGCAGACTACTATGGCTACACCTTC
CDR3aa: CASSQVTADYYGYTF

j_gene: TRBJ2-7
d_gene: TRBD2
v_gene: TRBV28
abundance: NA
CDR3nt: TGTGCCAGCAGTCCTCCGGGACTAGCGACATACGAGCAGTACTTC
CDR3aa: CASSPPGLATYEQYF

j_gene: TRBJ1-6
d_gene: TRBD1
v_gene: TRBV30
abundance: NA
CDR3nt: TGTGCCTGGAGTGCTGGGACAGGGAAATACCTCCACTTT
CDR3aa: CAWSAGTGKYLHF

j_gene: TRBJ2-2
d_gene: TRBD2
v_gene: TRBV7-2
abundance: NA
CDR3nt: TGTGCCAGCAAACCGGGCGGTAGCGGGAGATACGGGGAGCTGTTTTTT
CDR3aa: CASKPGGSGRYGELFF

j_gene: TRBJ2-2
d_gene: NA
v_gene: TRBV4-2
abundance: NA
CDR3nt: TGTGCCAGCAGCACTGTTGGTGGGGAGCTGTTTTTT
CDR3aa: CASSTVGGELFF

j_gene: TRBJ2-5
d_gene: NA
v_gene: TRBV5-1
abundance: NA
CDR3nt: TGCGCCAGCAGCTTCTCCCCCAGCGGGCTAAAAGAGACCCAGTACTTC
CDR3aa: CASSFSPSGLKETQYF

j_gene: TRBJ2-2
d_gene: TRBD2
v_gene: TRBV10-3
abundance: NA
CDR3nt: TGTGCCATCAGTGAGTTGACTAGCGGCCCAATCCAGAACACCGGGGAGCTGTTTTTT
CDR3aa: CAISELTSGPIQNTGELFF

j_gene: TRBJ2-7
d_gene: TRBD1
v_gene: TRBV28
abundance: NA
CDR3nt: TGTGCCAGCAGTTCAAACCGACAGGGTTCCTACGAGCAGTACTTC
CDR3aa: CASSSNRQGSYEQYF

j_gene: TRBJ1-5
d_gene: NA
v_gene: TRBV18
abundance: once
CDR3nt: TGTGCCAGCTCCCCTTCGTGGGGGGGAAATCAGCCCCAGCATTTT
CDR3aa: CASSPSWGGNQPQHF

j_gene: TRBJ2-4
d_gene: NA
v_gene: TRBV2
abundance: NA
CDR3nt: TGTGCCAGCAAGGGGGGAGGGTTTCAGTACTTC
CDR3aa: CASKGGGFQYF

j_gene: TRBJ2-7
d_gene: NA
v_gene: TRBV12-5
abundance: once
CDR3nt: TGTGCTAGTGGTTTGGTACGATCGGGGAGCGAGCAGTACTTC
CDR3aa: CASGLVRSGSEQYF

j_gene: TRBJ1-1
d_gene: TRBD1
v_gene: TRBV2
abundance: NA
CDR3nt: TGTGCCAGCAGTCCGGACAGGGGCATTGAAGCTTTCTTT
CDR3aa: CASSPDRGIEAFF

j_gene: TRBJ2-3
d_gene: TRBD2
v_gene: TRBV5-5
abundance: NA
CDR3nt: TGTGCCAGCAGCCGGACCCAGAGCGGGGGGGCTGGTACGCAGTATTTT
CDR3aa: CASSRTQSGGAGTQYF

j_gene: TRBJ2-7
d_gene: NA
v_gene: TRBV27
abundance: NA
CDR3nt: TGTGCCAGCGGGCTGAACACCTACGAGCAGTACTTC
CDR3aa: CASGLNTYEQYF

j_gene: TRBJ2-5
d_gene: TRBD2
v_gene: TRBV30
abundance: NA
CDR3nt: TGTGCCTGGAGTCGGGGGAGACTAGCGAGCGAGGTGGAGACCCAGTACTTC
CDR3aa: CAWSRGRLASEVETQYF

j_gene: TRBJ2-4
d_gene: NA
v_gene: TRBV6-5
abundance: NA
CDR3nt: TGTGCCAGCAGTTACTCCGGGTCGGTGGCCAAAAACATTCAGTACTTC
CDR3aa: CASSYSGSVAKNIQYF

j_gene: TRBJ2-7
d_gene: NA
v_gene: TRBV3-1/TRBV3-2
abundance: many
CDR3nt: TGTGCCAGCAGCCAAGACGAGGGCCTCGACTCCTACGAGCAGTACTTC
CDR3aa: CASSQDEGLDSYEQYF

j_gene: TRBJ1-1
d_gene: NA
v_gene: TRBV7-9
abundance: NA
CDR3nt: TGTGCCAGCAGCCCCATGGCCGCTGAAGCTTTCTTT
CDR3aa: CASSPMAAEAFF

j_gene: TRBJ2-2
d_gene: NA
v_gene: TRBV6-5
abundance: NA
CDR3nt: TGTGCCAGCAGCCCCAGCGGAGAGAACACCGGGGAGCTGTTTTTT
CDR3aa: CASSPSGENTGELFF

j_gene: TRBJ1-1
d_gene: TRBD1
v_gene: TRBV7-8
abundance: NA
CDR3nt: TGTGCCAGCAGCTTAACAGGGGCGAGTTCTGAAGCTTTCTTT
CDR3aa: CASSLTGASSEAFF

j_gene: TRBJ1-4
d_gene: NA
v_gene: TRBV5-1
abundance: NA
CDR3nt: TGCGCCAGCAGCTTGGGACAAGACCCTGAAAAACTGTTTTTT
CDR3aa: CASSLGQDPEKLFF

j_gene: TRBJ2-1
d_gene: TRBD1
v_gene: TRBV24-1
abundance: NA
CDR3nt: TGTGCCACCAGTGATTCTACAGGGGGCCGTGAGCAGTTCTTC
CDR3aa: CATSDSTGGREQFF

j_gene: TRBJ1-1
d_gene: TRBD1
v_gene: TRBV28
abundance: NA
CDR3nt: TGTGCCAGCATTACACCCGGGACAGGGCCCACTGAAGCTTTCTTT
CDR3aa: CASITPGTGPTEAFF

j_gene: TRBJ1-5
d_gene: NA
v_gene: TRBV7-9
abundance: NA
CDR3nt: TGTGCCAGCAGCTTAAGGGGGAGCAATCAGCCCCAGCATTTT
CDR3aa: CASSLRGSNQPQHF

j_gene: TRBJ2-1
d_gene: TRBD2
v_gene: TRBV5-1
abundance: NA
CDR3nt: TGCGCCAGCAGCTTCTATCGGACTAGTAGCTCCTACAATGAGCAGTTCTTC
CDR3aa: CASSFYRTSSSYNEQFF

j_gene: TRBJ2-1
d_gene: TRBD2
v_gene: TRBV11-3
abundance: NA
CDR3nt: TGTGCCAGCAGCTCCTCAACCGGGACTACCTACAATGAGCAGTTCTTC
CDR3aa: CASSSSTGTTYNEQFF

j_gene: TRBJ2-1
d_gene: TRBD2
v_gene: TRBV5-1
abundance: NA
CDR3nt: TGCGCCAGCAGCTTGGAACTAGCGGGCTACAATGAGCAGTTCTTC
CDR3aa: CASSLELAGYNEQFF

j_gene: TRBJ2-2
d_gene: NA
v_gene: TRBV14
abundance: NA
CDR3nt: TGTGCCAGCAGCCAAGGCTACGGGGAGCTGTTTTTT
CDR3aa: CASSQGYGELFF

j_gene: TRBJ2-7
d_gene: TRBD1
v_gene: TRBV5-6
abundance: NA
CDR3nt: TGTGCCAGCAGTAACAGGGGGCTCTCACAGCGGCAGTACTTC
CDR3aa: CASSNRGLSQRQYF

j_gene: TRBJ1-4
d_gene: NA
v_gene: TRBV7-9
abundance: once
CDR3nt: TGTGCCAGCAGCTTTGGGCGGGGGAATGAAAAACTGTTTTTT
CDR3aa: CASSFGRGNEKLFF

j_gene: TRBJ2-5
d_gene: TRBD2
v_gene: TRBV10-2
abundance: NA
CDR3nt: TGCGCCAGCAGGGGGCAGGGAGGGGAGACCCAGTACTTC
CDR3aa: CASRGQGGETQYF

j_gene: TRBJ1-1
d_gene: TRBD1
v_gene: TRBV7-9
abundance: NA
CDR3nt: TGTGCCAGCAGCTGGACGGACAGGAGTAGAGGTGAAGCTTTCTTT
CDR3aa: CASSWTDRSRGEAFF

j_gene: TRBJ1-4
d_gene: NA
v_gene: TRBV28
abundance: NA
CDR3nt: TGTGCCAGCAGTTTGAGGGCAACTAATGAAAAACTGTTTTTT
CDR3aa: CASSLRATNEKLFF

j_gene: TRBJ2-2
d_gene: NA
v_gene: TRBV4-3
abundance: NA
CDR3nt: TGCGCCAGCAGCCAATACCCTAGCTGGGCCGGGGAGCTGTTTTTT
CDR3aa: CASSQYPSWAGELFF

j_gene: TRBJ2-6
d_gene: NA
v_gene: TRBV18
abundance: NA
CDR3nt: TGTGCCAGCTCACAAAGTTCGACTTCTGGGGCCAACGTCCTGACTTTC
CDR3aa: CASSQSSTSGANVLTF